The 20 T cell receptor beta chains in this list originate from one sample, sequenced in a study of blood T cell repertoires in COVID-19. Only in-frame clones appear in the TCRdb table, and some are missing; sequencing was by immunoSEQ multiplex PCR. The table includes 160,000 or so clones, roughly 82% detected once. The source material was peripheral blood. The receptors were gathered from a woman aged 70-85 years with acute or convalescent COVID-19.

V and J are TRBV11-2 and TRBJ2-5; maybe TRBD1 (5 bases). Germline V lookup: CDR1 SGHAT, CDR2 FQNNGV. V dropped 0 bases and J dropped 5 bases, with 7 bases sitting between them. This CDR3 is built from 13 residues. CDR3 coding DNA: TGTGCCAGCAGCTTAGAGGGGCTCGAGACCCAGTACTTC. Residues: CASSLEGLETQYF.

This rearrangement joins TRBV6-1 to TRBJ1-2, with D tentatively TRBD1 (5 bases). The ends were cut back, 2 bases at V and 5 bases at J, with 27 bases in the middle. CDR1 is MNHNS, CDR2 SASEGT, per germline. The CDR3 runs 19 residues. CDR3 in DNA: TGTGCCAGCAGTGAACCCCCTGGCGGGGGAGGCTTATGGTTTTATGGCTACACCTTC. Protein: CASSEPPGGGGLWFYGYTF.

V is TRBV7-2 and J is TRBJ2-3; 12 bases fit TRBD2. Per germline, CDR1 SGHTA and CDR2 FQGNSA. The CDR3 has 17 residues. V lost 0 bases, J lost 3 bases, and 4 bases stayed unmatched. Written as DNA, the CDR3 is TGTGCCAGCAGCTTAGCGCCTAGCGGGAGGGCGACAGATACGCAGTATTTT. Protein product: CASSLAPSGRATDTQYF.

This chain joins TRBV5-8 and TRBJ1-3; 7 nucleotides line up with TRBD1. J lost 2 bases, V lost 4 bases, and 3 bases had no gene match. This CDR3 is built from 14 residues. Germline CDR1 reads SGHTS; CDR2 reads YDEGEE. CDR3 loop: CASSPGQTGNTIYF. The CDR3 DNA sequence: TGTGCCAGCAGCCCGGGACAGACTGGAAACACCATATATTTT.

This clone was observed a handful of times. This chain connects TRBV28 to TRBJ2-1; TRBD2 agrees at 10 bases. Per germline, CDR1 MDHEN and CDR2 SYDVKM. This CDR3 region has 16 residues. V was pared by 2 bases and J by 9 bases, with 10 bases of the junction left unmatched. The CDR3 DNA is TGTGCCAGCAGTTTAAGCGGGAGGGCCCAGGGGGGTGAGCAGTTCTTC. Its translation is CASSLSGRAQGGEQFF.

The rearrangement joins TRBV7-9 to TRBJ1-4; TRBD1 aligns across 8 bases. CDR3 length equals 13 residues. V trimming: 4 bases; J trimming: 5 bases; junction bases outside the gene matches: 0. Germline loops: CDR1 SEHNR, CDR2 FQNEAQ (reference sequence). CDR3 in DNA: TGTGCCAGCAGCTGGACAGGGAATGAAAAACTGTTTTTT. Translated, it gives CASSWTGNEKLFF.

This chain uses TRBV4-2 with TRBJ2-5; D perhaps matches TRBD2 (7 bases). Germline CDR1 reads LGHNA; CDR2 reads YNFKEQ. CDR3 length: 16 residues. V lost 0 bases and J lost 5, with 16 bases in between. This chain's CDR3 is CASSQEAFRGGETQYF. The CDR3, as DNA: TGTGCCAGCAGCCAAGAGGCGTTCAGGGGAGGGGAGACCCAGTACTTC.

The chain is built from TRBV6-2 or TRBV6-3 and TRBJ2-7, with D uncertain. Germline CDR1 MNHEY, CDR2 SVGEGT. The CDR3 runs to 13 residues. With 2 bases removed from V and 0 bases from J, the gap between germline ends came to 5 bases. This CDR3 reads CASSYGFSYEQYF. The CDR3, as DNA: TGTGCCAGCAGTTACGGCTTCTCCTACGAGCAGTACTTC.

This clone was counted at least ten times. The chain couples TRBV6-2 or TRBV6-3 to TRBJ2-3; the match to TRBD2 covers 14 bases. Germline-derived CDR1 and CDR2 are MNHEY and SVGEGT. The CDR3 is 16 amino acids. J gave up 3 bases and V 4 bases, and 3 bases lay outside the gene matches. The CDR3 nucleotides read TGTGCCAGCAGTTCCGGGACTAGCGGGAGTACAGATACGCAGTATTTT. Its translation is CASSSGTSGSTDTQYF.

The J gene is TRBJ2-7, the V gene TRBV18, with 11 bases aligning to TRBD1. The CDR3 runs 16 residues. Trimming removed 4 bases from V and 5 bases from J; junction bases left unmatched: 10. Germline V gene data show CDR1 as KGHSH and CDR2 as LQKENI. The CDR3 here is CASSLVGQGVSNEQYF. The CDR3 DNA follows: TGTGCCAGCTCACTTGTGGGACAGGGGGTGTCCAACGAGCAGTACTTC.

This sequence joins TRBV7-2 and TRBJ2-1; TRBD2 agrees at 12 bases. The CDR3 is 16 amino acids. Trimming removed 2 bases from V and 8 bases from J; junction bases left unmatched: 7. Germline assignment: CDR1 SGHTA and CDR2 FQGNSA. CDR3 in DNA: TGTGCCAGCAGCTTATCGCTAGCGGGGGGGCAGTATGAGCAGTTCTTC. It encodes CASSLSLAGGQYEQFF.

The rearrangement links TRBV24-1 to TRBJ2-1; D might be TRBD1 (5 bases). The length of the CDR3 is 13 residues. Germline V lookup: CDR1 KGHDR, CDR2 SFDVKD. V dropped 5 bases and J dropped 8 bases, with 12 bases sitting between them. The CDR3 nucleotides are TGTGCCACCAGTGTTGCAGGGTTGGATGAGCAGTTCTTC. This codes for CATSVAGLDEQFF.

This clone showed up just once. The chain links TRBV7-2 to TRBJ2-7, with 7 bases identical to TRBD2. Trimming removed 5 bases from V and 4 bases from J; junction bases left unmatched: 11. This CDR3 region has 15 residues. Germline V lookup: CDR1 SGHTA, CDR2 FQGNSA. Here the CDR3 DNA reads TGTGCCAGCAGCCCCGCCAGAGAGCGGGGTTACGAGCAGTACTTC. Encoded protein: CASSPARERGYEQYF.

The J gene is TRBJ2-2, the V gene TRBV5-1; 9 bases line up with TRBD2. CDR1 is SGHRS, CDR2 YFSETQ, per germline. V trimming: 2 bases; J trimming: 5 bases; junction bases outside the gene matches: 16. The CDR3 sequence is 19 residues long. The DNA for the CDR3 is TGCGCCAGCAGCTTTTTCCTGGGGATCAGGCGGGAGGGGACCGGGGAGCTGTTTTTT. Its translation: CASSFFLGIRREGTGELFF.

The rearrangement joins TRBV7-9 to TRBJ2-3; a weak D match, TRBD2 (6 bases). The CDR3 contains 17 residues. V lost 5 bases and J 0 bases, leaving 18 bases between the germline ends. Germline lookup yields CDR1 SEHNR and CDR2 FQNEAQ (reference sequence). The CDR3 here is CASSEEGIYTSTDTQYF. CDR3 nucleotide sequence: TGTGCCAGCAGCGAGGAGGGCATATATACTAGCACAGATACGCAGTATTTT. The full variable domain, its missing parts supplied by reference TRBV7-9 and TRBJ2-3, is DTGVSQNPRHKITKRGQNVTFRCDPISEHNRLYWYRQTLGQGPEFLTYFQNEAQLEKSRLLSDRFSAERPKGSFSTLEIQRTEQGDSAMYLCASSEEGIYTSTDTQYFGPGTRLTVL.

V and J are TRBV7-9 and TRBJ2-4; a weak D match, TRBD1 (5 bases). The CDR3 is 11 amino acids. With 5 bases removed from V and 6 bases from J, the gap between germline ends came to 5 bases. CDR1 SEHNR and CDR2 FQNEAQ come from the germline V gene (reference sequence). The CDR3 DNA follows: TGTGCCAGCAGCGACAGAAACATTCAGTACTTC. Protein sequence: CASSDRNIQYF. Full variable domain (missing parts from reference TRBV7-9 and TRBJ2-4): DTGVSQNPRHKITKRGQNVTFRCDPISEHNRLYWYRQTLGQGPEFLTYFQNEAQLEKSRLLSDRFSAERPKGSFSTLEIQRTEQGDSAMYLCASSDRNIQYFGAGTRLSVL.

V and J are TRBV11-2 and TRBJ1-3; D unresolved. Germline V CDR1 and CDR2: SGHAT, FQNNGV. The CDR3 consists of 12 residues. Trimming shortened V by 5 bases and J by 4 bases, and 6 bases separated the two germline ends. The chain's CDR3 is CASSLAGNTIYF. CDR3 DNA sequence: TGTGCCAGCAGCCTAGCGGGAAACACCATATATTTT.

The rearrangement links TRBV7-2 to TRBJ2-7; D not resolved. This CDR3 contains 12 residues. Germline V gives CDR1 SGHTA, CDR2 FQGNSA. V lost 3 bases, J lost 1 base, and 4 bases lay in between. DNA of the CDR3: TGTGCCAGCAGCTTTACATCCTACGAGCAGTACTTC. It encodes CASSFTSYEQYF.

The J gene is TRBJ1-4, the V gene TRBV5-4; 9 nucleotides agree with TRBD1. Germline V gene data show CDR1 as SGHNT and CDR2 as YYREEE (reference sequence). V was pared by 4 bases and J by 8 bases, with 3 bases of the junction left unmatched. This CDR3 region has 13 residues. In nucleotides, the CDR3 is TGTGCCAGCAGCATTGGACAGGGGGAAAAACTGTTTTTT. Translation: CASSIGQGEKLFF.

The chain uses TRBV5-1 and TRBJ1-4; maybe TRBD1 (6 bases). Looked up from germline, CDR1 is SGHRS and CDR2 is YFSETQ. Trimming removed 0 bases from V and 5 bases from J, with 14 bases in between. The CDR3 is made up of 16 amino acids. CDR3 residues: CASSLDQGWRNEKLFF. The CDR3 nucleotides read TGCGCCAGCAGCTTGGACCAGGGGTGGAGGAATGAAAAACTGTTTTTT. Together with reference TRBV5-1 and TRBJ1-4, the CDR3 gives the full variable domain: KAGVTQTPRYLIKTRGQQVTLSCSPISGHRSVSWYQQTPGQGLQFLFEYFSETQRNKGNFPGRFSGRQFSNSRSEMNVSTLELGDSALYLCASSLDQGWRNEKLFFGSGTQLSVL.